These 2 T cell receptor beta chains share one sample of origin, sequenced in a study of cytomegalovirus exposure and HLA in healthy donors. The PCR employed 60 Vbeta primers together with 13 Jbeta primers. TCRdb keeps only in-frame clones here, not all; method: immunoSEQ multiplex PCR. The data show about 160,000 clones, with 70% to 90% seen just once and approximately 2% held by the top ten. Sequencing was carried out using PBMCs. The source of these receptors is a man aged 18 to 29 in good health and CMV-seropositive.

The DNA of the CDR3 is TGTGCCAGCAGTGATAACGGTGTCGACTCCTATAATTCACCCCTCCACTTT. Residues: CASSDNGVDSYNSPLHF. This rearrangement joins TRBV2 to TRBJ1-6; D is unresolved. CDR1 and CDR2 (germline): SNHLY, FYNNEI. This CDR3 has 17 residues. Trimming left V 3 bases short and J 0 bases short, with 12 bases between. The full variable domain, rest sourced from reference TRBV2 and TRBJ1-6, is EPEVTQTPSHQVTQMGQEVILRCVPISNHLYFYWYRQILGQKVEFLVSFYNNEISEKSEIFDDQFSVERPDGSNFTLKIRSTKLEDSAMYFCASSDNGVDSYNSPLHFGNGTRLTVT.

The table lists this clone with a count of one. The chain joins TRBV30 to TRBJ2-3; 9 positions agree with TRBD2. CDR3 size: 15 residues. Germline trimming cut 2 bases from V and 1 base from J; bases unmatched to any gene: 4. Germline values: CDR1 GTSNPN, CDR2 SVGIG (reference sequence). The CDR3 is CAWSPPSGGTDTQYF. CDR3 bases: TGTGCCTGGAGTCCCCCTAGCGGGGGCACAGATACGCAGTATTTT.